This T cell receptor (beta chain) was captured by sequencing in a study of shared clonotypes between healthy human individuals. Study-level information: The study enrolled two women and a few men aged 18 to 49. The study's findings and limits: An anticipated effect of sequencing depth on clonotype sharing among donors was recognized.

The data were produced by immunoSEQ multiplex PCR, yet TCRdb's version contains in-frame clones alone and is incomplete. This table holds approximately 470,000 clones, around four fifths found once. CDR1 and CDR2 from the germline V gene are MNHEY and SMNVEV (reference sequence). CDR3 length equals 13 residues. V lost 6 bases, J lost 1 base, and 10 bases lay in between. This clone was picked up a small number of times. The antigen remains unidentified. The V call is TRBV27, the J call TRBJ2-7, with D maybe TRBD1 (5 bases). The sample consisted of PBMCs. The receptor was derived from a middle-aged woman in good health. Some clones in this sample may be carry-over from other donors' samples. Written as DNA, the CDR3 is TGTGCCAGCAGCCCTGGACATTCCTACGAGCAGTACTTC. Translated: CASSPGHSYEQYF.